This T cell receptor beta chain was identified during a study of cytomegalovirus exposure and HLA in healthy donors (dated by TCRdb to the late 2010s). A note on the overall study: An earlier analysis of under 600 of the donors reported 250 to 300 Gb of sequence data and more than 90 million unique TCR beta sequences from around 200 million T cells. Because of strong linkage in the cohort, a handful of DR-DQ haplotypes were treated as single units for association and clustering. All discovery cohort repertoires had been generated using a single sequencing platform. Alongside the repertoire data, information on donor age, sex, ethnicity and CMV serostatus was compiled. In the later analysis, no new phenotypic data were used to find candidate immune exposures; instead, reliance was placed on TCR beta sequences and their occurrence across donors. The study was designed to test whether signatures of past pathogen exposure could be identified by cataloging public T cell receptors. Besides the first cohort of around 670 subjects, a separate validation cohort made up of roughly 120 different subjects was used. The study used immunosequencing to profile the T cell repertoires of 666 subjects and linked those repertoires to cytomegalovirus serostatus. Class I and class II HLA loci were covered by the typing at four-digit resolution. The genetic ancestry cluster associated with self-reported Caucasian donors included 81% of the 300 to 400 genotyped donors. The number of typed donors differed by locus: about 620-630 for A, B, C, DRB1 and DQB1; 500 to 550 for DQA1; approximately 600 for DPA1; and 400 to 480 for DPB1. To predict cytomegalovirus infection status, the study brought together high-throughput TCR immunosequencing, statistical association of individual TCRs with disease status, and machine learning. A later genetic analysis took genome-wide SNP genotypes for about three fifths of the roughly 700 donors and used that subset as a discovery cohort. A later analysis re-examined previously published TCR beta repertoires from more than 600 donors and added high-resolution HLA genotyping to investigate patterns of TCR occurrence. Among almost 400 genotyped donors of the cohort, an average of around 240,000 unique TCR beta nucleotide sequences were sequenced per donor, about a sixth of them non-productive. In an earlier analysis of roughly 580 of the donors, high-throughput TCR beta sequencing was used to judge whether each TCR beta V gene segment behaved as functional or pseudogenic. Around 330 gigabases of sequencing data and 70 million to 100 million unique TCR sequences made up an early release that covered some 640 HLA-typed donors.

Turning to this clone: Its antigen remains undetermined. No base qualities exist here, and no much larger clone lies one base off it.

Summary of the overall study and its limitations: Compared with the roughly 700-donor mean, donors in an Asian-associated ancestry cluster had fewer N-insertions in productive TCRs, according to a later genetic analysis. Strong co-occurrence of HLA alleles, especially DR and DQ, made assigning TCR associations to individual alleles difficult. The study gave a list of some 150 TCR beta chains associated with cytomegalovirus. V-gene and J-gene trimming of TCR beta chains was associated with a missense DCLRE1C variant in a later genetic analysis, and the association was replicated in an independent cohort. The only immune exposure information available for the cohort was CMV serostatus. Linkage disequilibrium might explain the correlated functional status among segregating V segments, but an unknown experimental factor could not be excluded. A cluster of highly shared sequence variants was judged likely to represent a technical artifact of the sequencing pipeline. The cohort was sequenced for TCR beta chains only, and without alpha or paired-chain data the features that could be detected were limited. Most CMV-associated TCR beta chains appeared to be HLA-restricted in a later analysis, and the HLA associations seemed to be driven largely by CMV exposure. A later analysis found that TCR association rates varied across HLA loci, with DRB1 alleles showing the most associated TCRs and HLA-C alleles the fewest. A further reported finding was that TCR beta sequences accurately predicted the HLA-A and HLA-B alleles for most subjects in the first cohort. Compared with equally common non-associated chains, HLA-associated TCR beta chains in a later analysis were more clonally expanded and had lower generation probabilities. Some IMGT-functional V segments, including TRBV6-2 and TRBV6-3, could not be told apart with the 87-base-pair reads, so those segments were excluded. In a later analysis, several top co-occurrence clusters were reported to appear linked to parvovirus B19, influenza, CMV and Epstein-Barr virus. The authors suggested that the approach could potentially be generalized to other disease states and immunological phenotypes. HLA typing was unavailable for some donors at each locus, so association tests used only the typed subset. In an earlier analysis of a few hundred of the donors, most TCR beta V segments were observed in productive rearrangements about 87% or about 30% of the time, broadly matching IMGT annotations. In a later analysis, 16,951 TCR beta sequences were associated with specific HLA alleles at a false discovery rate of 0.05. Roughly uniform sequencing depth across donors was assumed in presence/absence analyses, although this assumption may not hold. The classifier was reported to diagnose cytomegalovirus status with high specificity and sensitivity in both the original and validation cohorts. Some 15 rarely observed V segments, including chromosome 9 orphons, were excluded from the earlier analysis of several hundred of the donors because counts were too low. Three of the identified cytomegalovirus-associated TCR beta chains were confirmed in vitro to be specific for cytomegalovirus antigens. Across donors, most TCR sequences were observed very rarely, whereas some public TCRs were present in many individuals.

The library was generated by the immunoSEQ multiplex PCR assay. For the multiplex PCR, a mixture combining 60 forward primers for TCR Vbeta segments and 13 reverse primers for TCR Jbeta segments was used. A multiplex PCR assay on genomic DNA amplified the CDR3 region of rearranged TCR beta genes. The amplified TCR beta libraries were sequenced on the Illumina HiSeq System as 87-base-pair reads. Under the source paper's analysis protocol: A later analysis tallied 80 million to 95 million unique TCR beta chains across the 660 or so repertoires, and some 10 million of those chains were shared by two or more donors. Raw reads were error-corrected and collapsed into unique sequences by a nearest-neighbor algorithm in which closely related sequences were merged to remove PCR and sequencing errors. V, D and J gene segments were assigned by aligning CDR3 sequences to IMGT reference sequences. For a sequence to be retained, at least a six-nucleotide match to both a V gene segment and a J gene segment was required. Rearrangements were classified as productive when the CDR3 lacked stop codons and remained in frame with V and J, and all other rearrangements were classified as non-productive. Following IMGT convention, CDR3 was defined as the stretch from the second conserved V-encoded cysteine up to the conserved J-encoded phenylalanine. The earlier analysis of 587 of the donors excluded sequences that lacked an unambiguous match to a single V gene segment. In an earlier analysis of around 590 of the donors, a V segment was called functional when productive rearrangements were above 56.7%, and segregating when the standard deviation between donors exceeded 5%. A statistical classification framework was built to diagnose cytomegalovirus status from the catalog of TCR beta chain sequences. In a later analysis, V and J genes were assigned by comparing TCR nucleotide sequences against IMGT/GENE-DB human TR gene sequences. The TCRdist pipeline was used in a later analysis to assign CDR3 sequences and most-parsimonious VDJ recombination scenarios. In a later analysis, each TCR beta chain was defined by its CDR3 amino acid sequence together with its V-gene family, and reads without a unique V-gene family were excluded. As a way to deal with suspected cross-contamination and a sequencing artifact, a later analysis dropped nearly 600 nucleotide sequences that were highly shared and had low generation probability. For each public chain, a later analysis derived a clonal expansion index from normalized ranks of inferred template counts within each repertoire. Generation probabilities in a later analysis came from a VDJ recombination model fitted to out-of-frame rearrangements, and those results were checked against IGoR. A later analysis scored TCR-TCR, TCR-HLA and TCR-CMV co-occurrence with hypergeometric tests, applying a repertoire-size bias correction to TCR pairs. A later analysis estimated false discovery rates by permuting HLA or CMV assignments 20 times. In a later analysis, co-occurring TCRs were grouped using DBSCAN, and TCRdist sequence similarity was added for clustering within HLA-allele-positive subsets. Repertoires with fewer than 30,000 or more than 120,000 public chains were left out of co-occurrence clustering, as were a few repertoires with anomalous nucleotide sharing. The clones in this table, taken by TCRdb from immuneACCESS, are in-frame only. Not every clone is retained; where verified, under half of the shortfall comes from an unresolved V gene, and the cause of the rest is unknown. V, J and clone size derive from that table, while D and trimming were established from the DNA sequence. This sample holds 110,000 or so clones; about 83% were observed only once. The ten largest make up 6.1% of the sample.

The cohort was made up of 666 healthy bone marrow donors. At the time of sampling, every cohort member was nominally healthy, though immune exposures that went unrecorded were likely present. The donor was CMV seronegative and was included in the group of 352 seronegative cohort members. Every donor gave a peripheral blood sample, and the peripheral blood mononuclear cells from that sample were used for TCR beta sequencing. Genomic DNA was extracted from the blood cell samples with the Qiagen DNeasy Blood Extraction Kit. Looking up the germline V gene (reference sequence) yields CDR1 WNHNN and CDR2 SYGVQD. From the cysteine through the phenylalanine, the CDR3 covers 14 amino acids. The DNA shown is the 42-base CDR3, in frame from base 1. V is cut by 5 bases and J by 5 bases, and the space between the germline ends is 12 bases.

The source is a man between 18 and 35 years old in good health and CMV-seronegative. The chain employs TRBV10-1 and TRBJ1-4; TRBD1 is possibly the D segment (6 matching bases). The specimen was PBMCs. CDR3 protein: CASSYRTANEKLFF. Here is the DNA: TGCGCCAGCAGTTACAGGACAGCGAATGAAAAACTGTTTTTT.